The 20 T cell receptor beta chains reported below all come from one sample, sequenced in a study of T-cell memory formation after mild COVID-19. TCRdb analysed the 5' RACE reads with MiXCR anew, one entry per CDR3 protein. The repertoire holds about 620,000 distinct CDR3 sequences, about a sixth seen once, with more than 10% in the top ten. Sequencing was carried out using PBMCs or a T cell subset sorted from them (not recorded which). The receptor set was obtained from an adult woman who had mild COVID-19 (a few samples of this study predate the infection). Cell type and time point are not known.

The chain joins TRBV12-3 or TRBV12-4 to TRBJ2-3, with D possibly being TRBD2 (7 bases). The CDR3 contains 15 residues. V lost 5 bases to trimming and J lost 4 bases, with 16 bases between them. CDR3 region: CASSLMGGRSDTQYF. Written as DNA, the CDR3 is TGTGCCAGCAGTCTGATGGGGGGGCGGTCAGATACGCAGTATTTT.

The CDR3: CASSLRDLSQETQYF. In nucleotides, the CDR3 is TGTGCCAGCAGCTTAAGGGACCTCTCCCAAGAGACCCAGTACTTC. The V gene is TRBV11-1, the J gene TRBJ2-5; D possibly matches TRBD1 or TRBD2 (5 bases each). The CDR3 sequence is 15 residues long. Germline CDR1 and CDR2: SGHAT and FQDESV (reference sequence). V was cut by 2 bases and J by 1 base, with 11 bases left in between.

This clonotype occurred many times. The chain couples TRBV27 to TRBJ2-7; 11 bases are shared with TRBD1. The length of the CDR3 is 18 residues. J gave up 6 bases and V 2 bases, and 15 bases lay outside the gene matches. CDR1 and CDR2 from the germline V gene are MNHEY and SMNVEV (reference sequence). The chain's CDR3 is CASSLKPQGQGAVCEQYF. The CDR3 coding sequence is TGTGCCAGCAGTTTAAAGCCCCAAGGACAGGGGGCGGTCTGCGAGCAGTACTTC.

This clonotype turned up a few times. The chain employs TRBV25-1 and TRBJ1-2; 9 bases are shared with TRBD1. Germline V gene lookup returns CDR1 MGHDK and CDR2 SYGVNS. CDR3 length: 13 residues. The J segment lost 5 bases and the V segment lost 6 bases, leaving 4 bases of the junction unmatched. The CDR3 loop reads CASRGTGSYGYTF. The CDR3 DNA is TGTGCCAGCAGGGGGACAGGGTCGTATGGCTACACCTTC.

This clonotype was counted a few times. The rearrangement joins TRBV6-5 to TRBJ2-1; 13 nucleotides line up with TRBD2. Germline-derived CDR1 and CDR2 are MNHEY and SVGAGI. The CDR3 covers 15 residues. V lost 0 bases to trimming and J lost 7 bases; unmatched junction nucleotides: 0. The CDR3 DNA reads TGTGCCAGCAGTTACTCGGGACTAGCGGGAAATGAGCAGTTCTTC. It codes for CASSYSGLAGNEQFF.

In its sample, this clonotype was seen a few times. The chain recombines TRBV5-1 with TRBJ2-7, with TRBD1 identical over 9 bases. V gave up 0 bases and J gave up 5 bases; unmatched junction bases: 3. The CDR3 has 14 amino acids. CDR1 SGHRS and CDR2 YFSETQ come from the germline V gene. The CDR3 here is CASSLGDRVNEQYF. The CDR3, as DNA: TGCGCCAGCAGCTTGGGGGACAGGGTTAACGAGCAGTACTTC.

In this sample, this clonotype turned up many times. The rearrangement uses TRBV6-5 and TRBJ2-7; 8 nucleotides align to TRBD2. With 11 bases clipped from V and 0 bases from J, the junction kept 18 bases outside the gene matches. Germline CDR1 reads MNHEY; CDR2 reads SVGAGI. The CDR3 is made up of 17 amino acids. The CDR3: CARKGIGGGTVSYEQYF. CDR3 coding DNA: TGTGCCCGTAAAGGGATTGGCGGGGGGACTGTCTCCTACGAGCAGTACTTC.

The chain has TRBV7-2 and TRBJ2-3; the D is unclear. Germline CDR1 reads SGHTA; CDR2 reads FQGNSA. V was cut by 5 bases and J by 2 bases, with 17 bases left in between. CDR3 length equals 16 residues. The CDR3 DNA reads as TGTGCCAGCAGCCCCCCGGCCCTATCCCCCACAGATACGCAGTATTTT. It translates to CASSPPALSPTDTQYF.

This clonotype came up many times. The genes are TRBV13 and TRBJ1-5, with TRBD1 matching 9 bases. The ends lost 0 bases at V and 7 bases at J; junction bases unmatched: 4. Germline V gene lookup returns CDR1 PRHDT and CDR2 FYEKMQ (reference sequence). The CDR3 is 15 residues long. The CDR3 protein is CASSLGGQGQQPQHF. CDR3 sequence (DNA): TGTGCCAGCAGCTTAGGGGGACAGGGCCAACAGCCCCAGCATTTT.

This clonotype was observed a handful of times. V usage is TRBV12-5 and J usage is TRBJ1-5, with no clear D. The V gene lost 1 base and the J gene lost 3 bases, with 10 bases spanning the gap. Germline loops: CDR1 LGHNT, CDR2 FRNRAP. The CDR3 consists of 15 residues. The CDR3 protein is CASGLEADLNQPQHF. The CDR3 DNA sequence: TGTGCTAGTGGTTTGGAGGCGGACCTCAATCAGCCCCAGCATTTT.

This chain links TRBV5-4 with TRBJ2-3, with 16 bases aligning to TRBD2. Germline V gene lookup returns CDR1 SGHNT and CDR2 YYREEE (reference sequence). Trimming removed 3 bases from V and 3 bases from J; junction bases left unmatched: 4. CDR3 length: 17 residues. CDR3 sequence: CASSSGLAGGGTDTQYF. The DNA of the CDR3 is TGTGCCAGCAGCTCGGGACTAGCGGGAGGGGGGACAGATACGCAGTATTTT.

This chain joins TRBV19 and TRBJ2-6; weak D call: TRBD1 (5 bases). This CDR3 spans 15 amino acids. V lost 4 bases and J 4 bases, leaving 11 bases between the germline ends. From germline, CDR1 is LNHDA and CDR2 SQIVND (reference sequence). In nucleotides, the CDR3 is TGTGCCAGTAGTACAGGGATGGGGGGGGCCAACGTCCTGACTTTC. Encoded protein: CASSTGMGGANVLTF.

There are a few counts of this clonotype. J is TRBJ2-5 and V is TRBV18; no definite D call. Germline V gives CDR1 KGHSH, CDR2 LQKENI. This CDR3 contains 14 residues. The germline V and J ends were trimmed by 8 bases and 1 base, with 14 bases remaining between them. In nucleotides, the CDR3 is TGTGCCAGCACCCCGCGACCGAGCCAAGAGACCCAGTACTTC. As protein: CASTPRPSQETQYF. Full variable domain (rest looked up from reference TRBV18 and TRBJ2-5): NAGVMQNPRHLVRRRGQEARLRCSPMKGHSHVYWYRQLPEEGLKFMVYLQKENIIDESGMPKERFSAEFPKEGPSILRIQQVVRGDSAAYFCASTPRPSQETQYFGPGTRLLVL.

This chain connects TRBV5-6 to TRBJ2-6; the D gene is possibly TRBD1 (6 bases). The CDR3 covers 17 residues. Germline-derived CDR1 and CDR2 are SGHDT and YYEEEE. Trimming stripped 7 bases from V and 1 base from J, with 18 bases between. Here the CDR3 reads CASLILRDTSGANVLTF. The CDR3 nucleotides read TGTGCCAGCTTGATTCTCCGGGACACTTCTGGGGCCAACGTCCTGACTTTC.

The chain joins TRBV2 to TRBJ2-7; 7 bases match TRBD2. With V trimmed by 4 bases and J by 5 bases, 14 bases remained unmatched. Per germline, CDR1 SNHLY and CDR2 FYNNEI. This CDR3 is 16 amino acids long. CDR3 in amino acids: CASSGSLAEPVNEQYF. CDR3 bases: TGTGCCAGCAGTGGGTCCCTAGCGGAACCCGTCAACGAGCAGTACTTC.

This clonotype turned up a few times. The chain employs TRBV7-8 and TRBJ2-7; D unresolved. Germline V gene lookup returns CDR1 SGHVS and CDR2 FQNEAQ. V lost 1 base, J lost 3 bases, and 13 bases lay in between. The CDR3 is 15 amino acids. CDR3 nucleotide sequence: TGTGCCAGCAGCTTAGATGAGAAGTTACACTACGAGCAGTACTTC. Its protein product is CASSLDEKLHYEQYF. The variable domain in full, completed from reference TRBV7-8 and TRBJ2-7, reads GAGVSQSPRYKVAKRGQDVALRCDPISGHVSLFWYQQALGQGPEFLTYFQNEAQLDKSGLPSDRFFAERPEGSVSTLKIQRTQQEDSAVYLCASSLDEKLHYEQYFGPGTRLTVT.

The chain combines TRBV6-5 with TRBJ1-2; 9 bases agree with TRBD1. The CDR3 extends over 17 amino acids. The germline CDR1 and CDR2 sequences are MNHEY and SVGAGI. V shed 6 bases and J 3 bases; nucleotides not matched to a gene: 14. The CDR3, as DNA: TGTGCCAGCAGCAAACCGGGACAGGGAGCCTTGGACTATGGCTACACCTTC. Residues: CASSKPGQGALDYGYTF.

CDR3: CASSLEGTGSYEQYF. The CDR3 DNA follows: TGCGCCAGCAGCCTAGAAGGGACAGGGTCGTACGAGCAGTACTTC. J is TRBJ2-7 and V is TRBV5-1; 9 bases are shared with TRBD1. The junction had 9 bases not matched to a gene; V was cut back by 4 bases and J by 4 bases. The CDR3 loop spans 15 amino acids. The germline V gene has CDR1 SGHRS and CDR2 YFSETQ.

V gene TRBV5-1 combines with J gene TRBJ2-7; tentative D call: TRBD1 (6 bases). The germline V gene has CDR1 SGHRS and CDR2 YFSETQ. Trimming pared 4 bases from V and 10 bases from J, leaving 18 bases between. The CDR3 covers 13 residues. In nucleotides, the CDR3 is TGCGCCAGCAGCGGAACCGGGACAAACACACAGTACTTC. It encodes CASSGTGTNTQYF. Supplemented by reference TRBV5-1 and TRBJ2-7, the full variable domain reads KAGVTQTPRYLIKTRGQQVTLSCSPISGHRSVSWYQQTPGQGLQFLFEYFSETQRNKGNFPGRFSGRQFSNSRSEMNVSTLELGDSALYLCASSGTGTNTQYFGPGTRLTVT.

This chain links TRBV15 with TRBJ1-1, with TRBD1 as a possible D gene (5 bases). CDR1 is LNHNV and CDR2 is YYDKDF in the germline V gene (reference sequence). V lost 2 bases and J lost 8, with 24 bases in between. This CDR3 contains 17 residues. The CDR3 spells CATSRPRGRAILIEAFF. As DNA, the CDR3 is TGTGCCACCAGCAGACCCCGAGGCAGGGCCATCCTTATCGAAGCTTTCTTT.